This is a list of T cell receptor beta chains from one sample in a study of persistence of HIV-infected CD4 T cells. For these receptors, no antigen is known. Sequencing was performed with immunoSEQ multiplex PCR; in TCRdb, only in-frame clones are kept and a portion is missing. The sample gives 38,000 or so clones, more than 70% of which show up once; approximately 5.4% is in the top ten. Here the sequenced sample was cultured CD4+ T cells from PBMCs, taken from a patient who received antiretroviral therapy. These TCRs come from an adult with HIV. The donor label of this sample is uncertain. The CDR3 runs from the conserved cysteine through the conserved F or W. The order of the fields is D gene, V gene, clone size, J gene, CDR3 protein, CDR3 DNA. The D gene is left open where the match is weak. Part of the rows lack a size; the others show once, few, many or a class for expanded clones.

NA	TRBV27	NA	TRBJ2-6	CASSPGANVLTF	TGTGCCAGCAGTCCTGGGGCCAACGTCCTGACTTTC
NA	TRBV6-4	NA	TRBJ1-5	CASSDSQPQHF	TGTGCCAGCAGTGACTCTCAGCCCCAGCATTTT
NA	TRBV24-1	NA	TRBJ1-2	CATSQGNKGYTF	TGTGCCACCAGTCAGGGGAATAAAGGCTACACCTTC
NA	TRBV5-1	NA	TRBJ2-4	CASSLVGDPAKNIQYF	TGCGCCAGCAGCTTGGTTGGGGACCCAGCCAAAAACATTCAGTACTTC
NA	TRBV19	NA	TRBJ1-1	CASSIGRGVRMNTEAFF	TGTGCCAGTAGTATTGGACGGGGGGTGAGAATGAACACTGAAGCTTTCTTT
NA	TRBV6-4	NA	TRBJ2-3	CASSPDHTDTQYF	TGTGCCAGCAGCCCGGACCACACAGATACGCAGTATTTT
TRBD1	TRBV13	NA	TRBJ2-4	CASRIRTGGKNIQYF	TGTGCCAGCAGGATACGGACAGGGGGGAAAAACATTCAGTACTTC
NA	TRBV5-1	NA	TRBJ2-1	CASKSSGSLIYNEQFF	TGCGCCAGCAAGTCGTCAGGTTCCCTCATTTACAATGAGCAGTTCTTC
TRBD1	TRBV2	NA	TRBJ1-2	CASTGQGGYGYTF	TGTGCCAGCACAGGACAGGGGGGCTATGGCTACACCTTC
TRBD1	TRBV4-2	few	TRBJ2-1	CASSQGGRQGFGEQFF	TGTGCCAGCAGCCAAGGGGGTAGACAGGGCTTTGGTGAGCAGTTCTTC
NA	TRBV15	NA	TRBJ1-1	CATSKGYTEAFF	TGTGCCACCAGTAAGGGGTACACTGAAGCTTTCTTT
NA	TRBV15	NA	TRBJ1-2	CATSRDRGGRYGYTF	TGTGCCACCAGCAGAGATCGGGGGGGTCGCTATGGCTACACCTTC
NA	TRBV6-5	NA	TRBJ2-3	CATVVGQISTDTQYF	TGTGCCACCGTAGTGGGACAAATTAGCACAGATACGCAGTATTTT
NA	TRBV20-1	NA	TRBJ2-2	CSARVTGELFF	TGCAGTGCCAGGGTGACCGGGGAGCTGTTTTTT
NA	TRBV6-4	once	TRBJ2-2	CASSLLQDTGELFF	TGTGCCAGCAGTCTCCTACAGGACACCGGGGAGCTGTTTTTT
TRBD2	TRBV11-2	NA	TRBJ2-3	CASSLGTSGGASTDTQYF	TGTGCCAGCAGCTTAGGGACTAGCGGGGGCGCTAGCACAGATACGCAGTATTTT
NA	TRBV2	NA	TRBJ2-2	CASSERSGASGELFF	TGTGCCAGCAGTGAACGGTCAGGGGCGTCCGGGGAGCTGTTTTTT
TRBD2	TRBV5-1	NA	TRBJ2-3	CASSFLAGGPTDTQYF	TGCGCCAGCAGCTTTTTAGCGGGGGGGCCCACAGATACGCAGTATTTT
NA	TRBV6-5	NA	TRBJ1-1	CASGKGVAFF	TGTGCCAGCGGTAAGGGGGTTGCTTTCTTT
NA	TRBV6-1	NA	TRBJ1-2	CASSERDYGYTF	TGTGCCAGCAGTGAACGGGACTATGGCTACACCTTC
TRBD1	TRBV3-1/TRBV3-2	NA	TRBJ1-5	CASSLTGTVSNQPQHF	TGTGCCAGCAGCCTAACCGGGACAGTTAGCAATCAGCCCCAGCATTTT
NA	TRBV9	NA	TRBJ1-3	CASSPRQDPLSGNTIYF	TGTGCCAGCAGCCCCCGACAGGACCCACTCTCTGGAAACACCATATATTTT
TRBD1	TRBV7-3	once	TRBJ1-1	CASSLGGQGDTEAFF	TGTGCCAGCAGCCTGGGGGGACAGGGAGACACTGAAGCTTTCTTT
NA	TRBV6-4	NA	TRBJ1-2	CASSAGNYGYTF	TGTGCCAGCAGCGCCGGGAACTATGGCTACACCTTC
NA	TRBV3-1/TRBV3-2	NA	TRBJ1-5	CASSTRHENQPQHF	TGTGCCAGCAGCACTCGACACGAAAATCAGCCCCAGCATTTT
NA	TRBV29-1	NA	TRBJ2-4	CSVEVGSSNIQYF	TGCAGCGTTGAAGTCGGGAGTAGCAACATTCAGTACTTC
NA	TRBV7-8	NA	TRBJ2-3	CASSLGGTTGGSDTQYF	TGTGCCAGCAGCTTAGGGGGGACAACCGGAGGGTCAGATACGCAGTATTTT
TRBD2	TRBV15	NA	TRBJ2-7	CATSSSYSGVEQYF	TGTGCCACCAGCAGCTCCTATAGCGGGGTCGAGCAGTACTTC
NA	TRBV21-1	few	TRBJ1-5	CASSKRRTVLSNQPQHF	TGTGCCAGCAGCAAACGTAGGACAGTCCTTAGCAATCAGCCCCAGCATTTT
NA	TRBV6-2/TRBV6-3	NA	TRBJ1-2	CASSYSAGSRIVYTF	TGTGCCAGCAGTTACTCGGCAGGCTCAAGGATTGTCTACACCTTC
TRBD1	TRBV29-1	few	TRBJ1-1	CSVSQRDSAEAFF	TGCAGCGTCTCTCAGCGGGACAGCGCTGAAGCTTTCTTT
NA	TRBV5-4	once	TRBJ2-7	CASSPPLGRDVYEQYF	TGTGCCAGCAGCCCCCCCTTGGGGCGGGACGTCTACGAGCAGTACTTC
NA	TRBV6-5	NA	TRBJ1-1	CASSFQGGTEAFF	TGTGCCAGCAGTTTCCAAGGGGGCACTGAAGCTTTCTTT
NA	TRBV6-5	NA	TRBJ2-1	CASSRDPGTGEQFF	TGTGCCAGCAGCCGGGACCCAGGGACGGGCGAGCAGTTCTTC
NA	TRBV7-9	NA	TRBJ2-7	CASSTRRDTTKGYEQYF	TGTGCCAGCAGCACTAGAAGGGACACAACGAAGGGTTACGAGCAGTACTTC
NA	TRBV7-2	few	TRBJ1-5	CASSLGDQPQHF	TGTGCCAGCAGCTTAGGAGATCAGCCCCAGCATTTT
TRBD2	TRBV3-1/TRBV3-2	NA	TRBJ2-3	CASSQTGTSGPDTQYF	TGTGCCAGCAGCCAAACCGGGACTAGCGGGCCAGATACGCAGTATTTT
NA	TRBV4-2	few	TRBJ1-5	CASSPMRVGDNQPQHF	TGTGCCAGCAGCCCAATGAGGGTGGGGGACAATCAGCCCCAGCATTTT
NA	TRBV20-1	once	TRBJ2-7	CSASRWDEQYF	TGCAGTGCTAGTCGGTGGGACGAGCAGTACTTC
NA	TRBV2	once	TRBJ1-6	CASREPGDGYNSPLHF	TGTGCCAGCAGGGAGCCTGGTGACGGCTATAATTCACCCCTCCACTTT
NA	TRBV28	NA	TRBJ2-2	CATRDRAKEDTGELFF	TGTGCCACCCGAGATCGGGCGAAGGAGGACACCGGGGAGCTGTTTTTT
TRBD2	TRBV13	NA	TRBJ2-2	CASSLSSGGAGELFF	TGTGCCAGCAGCTTAAGTAGCGGGGGTGCCGGGGAGCTGTTTTTT
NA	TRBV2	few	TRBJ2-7	CASTGEPYEQYF	TGTGCCAGTACTGGCGAACCCTACGAGCAGTACTTC
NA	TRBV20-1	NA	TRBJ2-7	CSASAPTVIYYEQYF	TGCAGTGCTAGTGCCCCGACAGTCATCTACTACGAGCAGTACTTC
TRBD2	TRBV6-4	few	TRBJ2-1	CASSTAGGHNDQFF	TGTGCCAGCAGTACCGCGGGGGGTCACAATGATCAGTTCTTC
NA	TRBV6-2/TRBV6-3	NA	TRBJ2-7	CASSSNRAAYEQYF	TGTGCCAGCAGTTCAAACAGGGCCGCTTACGAGCAGTACTTC